This TCR beta chain is from a study of cytomegalovirus exposure and HLA in healthy donors. With 60 Vbeta and 13 Jbeta primers, the PCR was carried out. Only in-frame clones appear in the TCRdb table, and some are missing; sequencing was by immunoSEQ multiplex PCR. The sample lists 100,000 or so clones, approximately 64% occurring once. The germline V gene encodes CDR1 SGDLS and CDR2 YYNGEE. V dropped 0 bases and J dropped 9; count of bases not matched to a gene: 4. The CDR3 totals 14 residues. The receptor comes from a human donor in good health. The chain joins TRBV9 to TRBJ2-1, with 9 positions matching TRBD2. Sequencing input: PBMCs. In DNA form, the CDR3 reads TGTGCCAGCAGCGTAGTACTAGCGGGCGGTGAGCAGTTCTTC. As protein: CASSVVLAGGEQFF.